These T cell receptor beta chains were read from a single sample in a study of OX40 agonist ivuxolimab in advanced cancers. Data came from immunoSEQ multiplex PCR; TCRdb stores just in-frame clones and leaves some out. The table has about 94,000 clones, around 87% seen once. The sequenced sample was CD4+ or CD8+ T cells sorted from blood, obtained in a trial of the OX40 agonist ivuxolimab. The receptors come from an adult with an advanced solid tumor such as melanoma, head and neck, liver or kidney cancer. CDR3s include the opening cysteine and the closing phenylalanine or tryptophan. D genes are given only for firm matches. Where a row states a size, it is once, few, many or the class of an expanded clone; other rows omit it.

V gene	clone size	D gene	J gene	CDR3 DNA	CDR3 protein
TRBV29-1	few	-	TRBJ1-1	TGCAGCGTTCGCAGCGATAAAACGAACACTGAAGCTTTCTTT	CSVRSDKTNTEAFF
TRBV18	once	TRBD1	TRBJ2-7	TGTGCCAGCTCGACCCCAGGGGGCGTCTTAGAGCAGTACTTC	CASSTPGGVLEQYF
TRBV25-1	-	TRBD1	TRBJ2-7	TGTGCCAGCAGCCAGGGGGCCCCCTACGAGCAGTACTTC	CASSQGAPYEQYF
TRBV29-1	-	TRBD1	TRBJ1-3	TGCAGCGTCGTACCGACAGGGGGCTTCGGAAACACCATATATTTT	CSVVPTGGFGNTIYF
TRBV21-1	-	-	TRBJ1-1	TGTGCCAGCAGCAAAAGGGCTTTCTTT	CASSKRAFF
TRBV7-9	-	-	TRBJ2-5	TGTGCCAGCAGCTTAGGTGGCAGGCCAGAGACCCAGTACTTC	CASSLGGRPETQYF
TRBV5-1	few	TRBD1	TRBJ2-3	TGCGCCAGCAGCTTGGAGAAGACAGGGGTGGCAGATACGCAGTATTTT	CASSLEKTGVADTQYF
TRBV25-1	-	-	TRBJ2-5	TGTGCCAGCAGTGAAGGAAAGACCCAGTACTTC	CASSEGKTQYF
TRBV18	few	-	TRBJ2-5	TGTGCCAGCTCACCGGGACTTTACCAAGAGACCCAGTACTTC	CASSPGLYQETQYF
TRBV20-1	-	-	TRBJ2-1	TGCAGTGCTCGTAGCGGGACAGGGCAGTTCTTC	CSARSGTGQFF
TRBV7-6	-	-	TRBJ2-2	TGTGCCAGCAGCTTAGGCTTTACAGAAAACACCGGGGAGCTGTTTTTT	CASSLGFTENTGELFF
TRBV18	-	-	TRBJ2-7	TGTGCCAGCTCAGAACGGGCAGGAGCCACCACCTACGAGCAGTACTTC	CASSERAGATTYEQYF
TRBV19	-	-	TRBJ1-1	TGTGCCAGTAGTCCCTCGGACAGCCGGAGGGTTACTGAAGCTTTCTTT	CASSPSDSRRVTEAFF
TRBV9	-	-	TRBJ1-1	TGTGCCAGCAGCGAGACGCCGTTGAGCAGGAACACTGAAGCTTTCTTT	CASSETPLSRNTEAFF
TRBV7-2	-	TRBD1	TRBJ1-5	TGTGCCAGCAGCTCAGGGACAGGGGGCGGTCAGCCCCAGCATTTT	CASSSGTGGGQPQHF
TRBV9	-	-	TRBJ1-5	TGTGCCAGCAGCGTAAGGGGGGAGGATTGGTATAGCAATCAGCCCCAGCATTTT	CASSVRGEDWYSNQPQHF
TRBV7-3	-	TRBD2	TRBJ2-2	TGTGCCAGCAGCAGACTAGCGGGGCGGGGCACCGGGGAGCTGTTTTTT	CASSRLAGRGTGELFF
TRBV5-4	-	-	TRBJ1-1	TGTGCCAGCAGCTTGGTACGGGGGTTGGACACTGAAGCTTTCTTT	CASSLVRGLDTEAFF
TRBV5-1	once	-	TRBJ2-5	TGCGCCAGCAAAGGACAGCTCCAAGAGACCCAGTACTTC	CASKGQLQETQYF
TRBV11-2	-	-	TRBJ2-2	TGTGCCAGCAGCTTAGGCGTCAGGGGTTCGAACACCGGGGAGCTGTTTTTT	CASSLGVRGSNTGELFF
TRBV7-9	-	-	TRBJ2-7	TGTGCCAGCAGCCCCCAAGTAGGCGAGCAGTACTTC	CASSPQVGEQYF
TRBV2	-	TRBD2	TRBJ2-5	TGTGCCAGCAGTTACCTAGCGGGGGGCTACGAGGAGACCCAGTACTTC	CASSYLAGGYEETQYF
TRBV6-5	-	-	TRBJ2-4	TGTGCCAGCAGTTACGATCGTAAAAACATTCAGTACTTC	CASSYDRKNIQYF
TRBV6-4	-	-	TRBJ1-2	TGTGCCAGCAGCGGATGGGACAACGGCTACACCTTC	CASSGWDNGYTF
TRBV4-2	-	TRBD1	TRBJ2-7	TGTGCCAGCAGCCTGAGACAGGGCGACATCTCCTACGAGCAGTACTTC	CASSLRQGDISYEQYF
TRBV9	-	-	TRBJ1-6	TGTGCCAGCAGCGTAGAGCCCCCGGGGGTGTCCTATAATTCACCCCTCCACTTT	CASSVEPPGVSYNSPLHF
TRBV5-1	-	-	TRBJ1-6	TGCGCCAGCAGCTTAGCAGGGGACTATAATTCACCCCTCCACTTT	CASSLAGDYNSPLHF
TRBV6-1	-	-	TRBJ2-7	TGTGCCAGCAGTGAATTTCCGGGAGAGGCCTACGAGCAGTACTTC	CASSEFPGEAYEQYF
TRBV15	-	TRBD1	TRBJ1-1	TGTGCCACCAGCAGAGTCTCCGGGACAGGGGTCACTGAAGCTTTCTTT	CATSRVSGTGVTEAFF
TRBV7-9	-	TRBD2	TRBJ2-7	TGTGCCAGCAGCTTGGGACTAGCGGGGGGCGACGAGCAGTACTTC	CASSLGLAGGDEQYF
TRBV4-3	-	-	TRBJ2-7	TGCGCCAGCAGCCAAGAAAGGGGGTTCTCCGAGCAGTACTTC	CASSQERGFSEQYF
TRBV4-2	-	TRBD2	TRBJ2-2	TGTGCCAGCAGCCACGAGACTAGCGGGGGGAACACCGGGGAGCTGTTTTTT	CASSHETSGGNTGELFF
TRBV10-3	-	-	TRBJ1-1	TGTGCCATCAGTGTGGGAGGGTTCGGTGAAGCTTTCTTT	CAISVGGFGEAFF
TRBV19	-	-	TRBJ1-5	TGTGCCAGTAGTAAAAGGACAGCGGATAACAATCAGCCCCAGCATTTT	CASSKRTADNNQPQHF
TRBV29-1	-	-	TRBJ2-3	TGCAGCGTTGGGGGGCCAAAGGATACGCAGTATTTT	CSVGGPKDTQYF
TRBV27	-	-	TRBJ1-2	TGTGTCACCAATTTCGACAGTCACCCATATGGCTACACCTTC	CVTNFDSHPYGYTF
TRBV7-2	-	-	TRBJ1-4	TGTGCCAGCAGCTTAGCTATAGGGGGAACGGGGCTGTTTTTT	CASSLAIGGTGLFF
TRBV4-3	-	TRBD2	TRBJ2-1	TGCGCCAGCAGCCAAGACACTAGCGGGGGGGCATTCCCCGAGCAGTTCTTC	CASSQDTSGGAFPEQFF
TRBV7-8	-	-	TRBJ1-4	TGTGCCAGCAGCTCTCACACGACGCGTGAAAAACTGTTTTTT	CASSSHTTREKLFF
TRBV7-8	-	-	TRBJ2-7	TGTGCCAGCAGGTCAGGGGTCCTTAGCTCCTACGAGCAGTACTTC	CASRSGVLSSYEQYF
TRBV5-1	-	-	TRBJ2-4	TGCGCCAGCAGGTCCGGGATCTCCTCTAGGGAGAACATTCAGTACTTC	CASRSGISSRENIQYF
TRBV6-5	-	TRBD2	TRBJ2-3	TGTGCCAGCAGTTGGCTAGCGGGGAGCGCAGATACGCAGTATTTT	CASSWLAGSADTQYF
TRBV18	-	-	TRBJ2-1	TGTGCCAGCTCACCACAGGATAGCTCCTACAATGAGCAGTTCTTC	CASSPQDSSYNEQFF
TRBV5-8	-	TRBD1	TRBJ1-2	TGTGCCAGCAGCTTCGACAGGGGGAGGTCGGGGCTGAATGGCTACACCTTC	CASSFDRGRSGLNGYTF
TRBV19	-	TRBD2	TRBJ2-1	TGTGCCAGTAGTTTGACCGGGAGGGGCTACAATGAGCAGTTCTTC	CASSLTGRGYNEQFF